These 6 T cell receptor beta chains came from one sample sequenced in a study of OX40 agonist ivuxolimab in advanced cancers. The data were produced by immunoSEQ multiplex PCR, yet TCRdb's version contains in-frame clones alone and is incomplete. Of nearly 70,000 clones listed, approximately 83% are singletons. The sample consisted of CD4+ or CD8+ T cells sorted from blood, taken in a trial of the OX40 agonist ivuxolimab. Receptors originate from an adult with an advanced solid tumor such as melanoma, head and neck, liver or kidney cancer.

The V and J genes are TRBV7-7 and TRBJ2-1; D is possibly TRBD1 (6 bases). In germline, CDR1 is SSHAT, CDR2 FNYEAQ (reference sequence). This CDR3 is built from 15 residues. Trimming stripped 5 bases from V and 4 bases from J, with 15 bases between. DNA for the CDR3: TGTGCCAGCAGCCCCAACGGACAGAAATACAATGAGCAGTTCTTC. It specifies CASSPNGQKYNEQFF.

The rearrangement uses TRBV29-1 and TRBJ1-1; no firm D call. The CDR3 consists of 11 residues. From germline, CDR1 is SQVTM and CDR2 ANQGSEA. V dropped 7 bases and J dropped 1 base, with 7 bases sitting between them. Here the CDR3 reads CSGRENTEAFF. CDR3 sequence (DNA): TGCAGCGGTAGGGAGAACACTGAAGCTTTCTTT.

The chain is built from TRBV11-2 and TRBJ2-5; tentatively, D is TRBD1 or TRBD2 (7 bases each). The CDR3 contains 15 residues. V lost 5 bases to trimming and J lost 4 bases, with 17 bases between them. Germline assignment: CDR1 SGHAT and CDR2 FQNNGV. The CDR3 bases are TGTGCCAGCAGCCACCAACAGGGGACTATAGAGACCCAGTACTTC. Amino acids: CASSHQQGTIETQYF.

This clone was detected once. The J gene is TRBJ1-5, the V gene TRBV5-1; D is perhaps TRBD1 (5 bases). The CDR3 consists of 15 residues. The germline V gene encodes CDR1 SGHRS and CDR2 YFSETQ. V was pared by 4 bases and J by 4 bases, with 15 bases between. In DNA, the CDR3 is TGCGCCAGCAGCGAGGGACGGAATATTAATCAGCCCCAGCATTTT. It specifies CASSEGRNINQPQHF.

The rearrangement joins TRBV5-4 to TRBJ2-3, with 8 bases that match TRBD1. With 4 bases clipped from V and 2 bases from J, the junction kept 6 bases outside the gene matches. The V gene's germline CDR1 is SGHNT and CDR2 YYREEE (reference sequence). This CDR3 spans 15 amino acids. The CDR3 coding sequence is TGTGCCAGCAGCGACAGGGGACCCAACACAGATACGCAGTATTTT. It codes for CASSDRGPNTDTQYF. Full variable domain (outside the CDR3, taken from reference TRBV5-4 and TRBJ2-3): ETGVTQSPTHLIKTRGQQVTLRCSSQSGHNTVSWYQQALGQGPQFIFQYYREEENGRGNFPPRFSGLQFPNYSSELNVNALELDDSALYLCASSDRGPNTDTQYFGPGTRLTVL.

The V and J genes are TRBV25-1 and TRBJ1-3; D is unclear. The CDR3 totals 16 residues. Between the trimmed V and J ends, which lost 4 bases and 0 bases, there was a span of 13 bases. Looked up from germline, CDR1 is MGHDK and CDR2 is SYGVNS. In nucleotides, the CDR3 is TGTGCCAGCAGTGGATCCGAGAGGAGCTCTGGAAACACCATATATTTT. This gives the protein CASSGSERSSGNTIYF.